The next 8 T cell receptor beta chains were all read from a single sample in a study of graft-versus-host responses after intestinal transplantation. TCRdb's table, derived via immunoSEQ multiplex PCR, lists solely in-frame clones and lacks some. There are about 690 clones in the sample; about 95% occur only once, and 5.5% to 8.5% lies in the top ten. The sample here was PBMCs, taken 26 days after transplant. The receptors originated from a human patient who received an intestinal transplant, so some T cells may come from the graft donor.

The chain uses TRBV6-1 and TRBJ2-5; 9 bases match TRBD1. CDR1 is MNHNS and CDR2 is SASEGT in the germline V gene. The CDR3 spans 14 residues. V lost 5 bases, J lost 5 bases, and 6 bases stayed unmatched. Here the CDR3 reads CASSPGTGHETQYF. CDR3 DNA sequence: TGTGCCAGCAGTCCCGGGACAGGGCACGAGACCCAGTACTTC.

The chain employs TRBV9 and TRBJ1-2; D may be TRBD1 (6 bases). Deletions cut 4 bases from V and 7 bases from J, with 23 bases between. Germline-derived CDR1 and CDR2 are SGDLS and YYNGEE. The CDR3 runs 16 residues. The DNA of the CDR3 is TGTGCCAGCAGCCCTCTCTCTATCGAGGGGGGAGTTGGCTACACCTTC. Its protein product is CASSPLSIEGGVGYTF.

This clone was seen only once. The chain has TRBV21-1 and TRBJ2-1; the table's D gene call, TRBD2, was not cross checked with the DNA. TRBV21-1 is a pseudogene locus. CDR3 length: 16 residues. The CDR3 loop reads CASSKESGRARNEQFF. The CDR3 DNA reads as TGTGCCAGCAGCAAAGAAAGCGGGAGGGCCAGGAATGAGCAGTTCTTC.

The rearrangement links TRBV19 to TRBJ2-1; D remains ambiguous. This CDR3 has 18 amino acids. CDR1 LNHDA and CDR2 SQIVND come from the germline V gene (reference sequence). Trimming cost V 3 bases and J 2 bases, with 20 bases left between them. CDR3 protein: CASSIDGWTPKTYNEQFF. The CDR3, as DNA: TGTGCCAGTAGTATCGACGGCTGGACCCCGAAGACCTACAATGAGCAGTTCTTC.

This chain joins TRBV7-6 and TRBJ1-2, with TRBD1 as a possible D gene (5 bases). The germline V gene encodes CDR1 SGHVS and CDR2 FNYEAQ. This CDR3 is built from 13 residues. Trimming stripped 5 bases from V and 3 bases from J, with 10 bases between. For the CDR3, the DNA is TGTGCCAGCAGCCCAGGGACGGACTATGGCTACACCTTC. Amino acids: CASSPGTDYGYTF.

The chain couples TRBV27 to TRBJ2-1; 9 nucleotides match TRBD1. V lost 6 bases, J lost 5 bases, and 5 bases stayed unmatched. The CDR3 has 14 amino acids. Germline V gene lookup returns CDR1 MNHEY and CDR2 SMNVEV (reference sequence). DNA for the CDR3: TGTGCCAGCAGCAACAGGGGGCCAGACAATGAGCAGTTCTTC. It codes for CASSNRGPDNEQFF.

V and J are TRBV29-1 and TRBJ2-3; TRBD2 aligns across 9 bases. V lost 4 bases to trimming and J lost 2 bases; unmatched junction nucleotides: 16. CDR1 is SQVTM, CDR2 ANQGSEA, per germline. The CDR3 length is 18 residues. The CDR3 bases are TGCAGCGTTGTAGGTCGGACTCCTAGCGGGAAGATCACAGATACGCAGTATTTT. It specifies CSVVGRTPSGKITDTQYF.

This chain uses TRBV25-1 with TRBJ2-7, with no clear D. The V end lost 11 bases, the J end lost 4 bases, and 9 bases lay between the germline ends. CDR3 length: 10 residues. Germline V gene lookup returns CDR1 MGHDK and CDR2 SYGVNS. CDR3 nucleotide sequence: TGTGCCTGCGGAAATTACGAGCAGTACTTC. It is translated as CACGNYEQYF.